This is a list of T cell receptor beta chains from one sample in a study of T cells in Graves' hyperthyroidism and ophthalmopathy. Via MiXCR, TCRdb re-called the multiplex PCR reads, giving one row per CDR3 protein. The sample comprises roughly 500,000 distinct CDR3 sequences, around 45% of which are singletons, and about 20% rests with the top ten. Sequenced: peripheral blood or thyroid tissue (not recorded which). Every receptor here comes from an adult woman with Graves' disease, either hyperthyroidism or ophthalmopathy (not recorded which). Each CDR3 is given with its conserved first and last residue. Each record gives: V gene, D gene, clone size, J gene, CDR3 protein, CDR3 DNA. A D gene is named only where the DNA matches it firmly. Only some rows state a clone size, as once, few, many or a class for expanded clones.

v_gene: TRBV24-1; d_gene: .; abundance: .; j_gene: TRBJ1-6; CDR3aa: CATSDRTIFYF; CDR3nt: TGTGCCACCAGTGACCGGACGATCTTCTACTTT
v_gene: TRBV2; d_gene: TRBD1; abundance: .; j_gene: TRBJ1-1; CDR3aa: CASSEGQGIRRNTEAFF; CDR3nt: TGTGCCAGCAGTGAAGGACAGGGGATCCGGAGGAACACTGAAGCTTTCTTT
v_gene: TRBV4-2; d_gene: .; abundance: many; j_gene: TRBJ2-7; CDR3aa: CASSQEGRLVYEQYF; CDR3nt: TGTGCCAGCAGCCAAGAGGGGAGACTAGTCTACGAGCAGTACTTC
v_gene: TRBV20-1; d_gene: .; abundance: .; j_gene: TRBJ2-5; CDR3aa: CSARTARF; CDR3nt: TGCAGTGCTAGGACCGCCCGCTTC
v_gene: TRBV10-3; d_gene: .; abundance: many; j_gene: TRBJ1-1; CDR3aa: CAIRNRETGTEAFF; CDR3nt: TGTGCCATCAGGAACAGGGAAACGGGCACTGAAGCTTTCTTT
v_gene: TRBV25-1; d_gene: .; abundance: .; j_gene: TRBJ1-1; CDR3aa: CASIKDTNTEAFF; CDR3nt: TGTGCCAGCATTAAGGACACGAACACTGAAGCTTTCTTT
v_gene: TRBV25-1; d_gene: .; abundance: .; j_gene: TRBJ2-2; CDR3aa: CASSDLVGAGELFF; CDR3nt: TGTGCCAGCAGTGATCTAGTAGGGGCCGGGGAGCTGTTTTTT
v_gene: TRBV30; d_gene: .; abundance: many; j_gene: TRBJ1-1; CDR3aa: CAWIRTAEAFF; CDR3nt: TGTGCCTGGATTCGGACAGCCGAAGCTTTCTTT
v_gene: TRBV5-1; d_gene: TRBD2; abundance: many; j_gene: TRBJ2-2; CDR3aa: CASSPGLAGVTGELFF; CDR3nt: TGCGCCAGCAGCCCCGGACTAGCGGGGGTCACCGGGGAGCTGTTTTTT
v_gene: TRBV7-3; d_gene: .; abundance: .; j_gene: TRBJ2-7; CDR3aa: CASSGAAGRSDEQYF; CDR3nt: TGTGCCAGCAGCGGGGCGGCGGGACGATCAGACGAGCAGTACTTC
v_gene: TRBV12-3/TRBV12-4; d_gene: TRBD1; abundance: many; j_gene: TRBJ2-7; CDR3aa: CASSDRGEQYF; CDR3nt: TGTGCCAGCAGTGACAGGGGCGAGCAGTACTTC
v_gene: TRBV19; d_gene: .; abundance: many; j_gene: TRBJ1-5; CDR3aa: CASLRGSNQPQHF; CDR3nt: TGTGCCAGTCTTCGGGGGTCCAATCAGCCCCAGCATTTT
v_gene: TRBV25-1; d_gene: .; abundance: .; j_gene: TRBJ1-6; CDR3aa: CASSARTAQGPYSPLHF; CDR3nt: TGTGCCAGCAGTGCTAGGACAGCCCAAGGGCCTTATTCACCCCTCCACTTT
v_gene: TRBV14; d_gene: .; abundance: many; j_gene: TRBJ2-5; CDR3aa: CASSQGVWETQYF; CDR3nt: TGTGCCAGCAGCCAAGGCGTCTGGGAGACCCAGTACTTC
v_gene: TRBV4-2; d_gene: .; abundance: many; j_gene: TRBJ1-1; CDR3aa: CASSQDVTAPFGSEAFF; CDR3nt: TGTGCCAGCAGCCAAGATGTTACGGCGCCTTTTGGCTCTGAAGCTTTCTTT
v_gene: TRBV7-9; d_gene: .; abundance: .; j_gene: TRBJ1-1; CDR3aa: CASSLEGPGRAEAFF; CDR3nt: TGTGCCAGCAGCTTAGAGGGTCCAGGGAGGGCTGAAGCTTTCTTT
v_gene: TRBV7-9; d_gene: .; abundance: .; j_gene: TRBJ2-7; CDR3aa: CASSSGLEVEQYF; CDR3nt: TGTGCCAGCAGCTCAGGCTTAGAGGTCGAGCAGTACTTC
v_gene: TRBV6-2/TRBV6-3; d_gene: .; abundance: .; j_gene: TRBJ1-2; CDR3aa: CASSYKYGPGARRYGYTF; CDR3nt: TGTGCCAGCAGTTACAAATACGGACCCGGAGCAAGACGCTATGGCTACACCTTC
v_gene: TRBV6-4; d_gene: .; abundance: .; j_gene: TRBJ1-2; CDR3aa: CASSDNQGGGYTF; CDR3nt: TGTGCCAGCAGTGACAACCAGGGTGGGGGCTACACCTTC
v_gene: TRBV27; d_gene: .; abundance: few; j_gene: TRBJ2-7; CDR3aa: CASSSWPGAGKREQYF; CDR3nt: TGTGCCAGCAGTTCTTGGCCCGGGGCAGGGAAAAGAGAGCAGTACTTC
v_gene: TRBV6-1; d_gene: .; abundance: .; j_gene: TRBJ1-1; CDR3aa: CASTLKVNTEASF; CDR3nt: TGTGCCAGCACCCTAAAAGTGAACACTGAAGCTTCCTTT
v_gene: TRBV11-2; d_gene: .; abundance: many; j_gene: TRBJ2-5; CDR3aa: CASSPAGGLETQYF; CDR3nt: TGTGCCAGCAGCCCAGCCGGGGGTTTGGAGACCCAGTACTTC
v_gene: TRBV12-3/TRBV12-4; d_gene: TRBD1; abundance: many; j_gene: TRBJ1-5; CDR3aa: CASSPRTGTRGPQHF; CDR3nt: TGTGCCAGCAGTCCTCGGACAGGGACAAGGGGGCCCCAGCATTTT
v_gene: TRBV10-3; d_gene: .; abundance: once; j_gene: TRBJ1-1; CDR3aa: CAITLQGNTEAFF; CDR3nt: TGTGCCATCACCCTACAGGGGAACACTGAAGCTTTCTTT
v_gene: TRBV15; d_gene: .; abundance: .; j_gene: TRBJ2-5; CDR3aa: CATSPSDRDIQETQYF; CDR3nt: TGTGCCACCAGCCCCTCCGACCGGGACATCCAAGAGACCCAGTACTTC
v_gene: TRBV7-6; d_gene: .; abundance: .; j_gene: TRBJ2-7; CDR3aa: CASSFYICSAGILYEQYF; CDR3nt: .
v_gene: TRBV10-3; d_gene: .; abundance: many; j_gene: TRBJ2-5; CDR3aa: CAIIDPGGTQYF; CDR3nt: TGTGCCATCATTGACCCCGGGGGGACCCAGTACTTC
v_gene: TRBV10-3; d_gene: .; abundance: once; j_gene: TRBJ1-1; CDR3aa: CAISESAMADTEAFF; CDR3nt: TGTGCCATCAGTGAGTCCGCTATGGCGGACACTGAAGCTTTCTTT
v_gene: TRBV15; d_gene: .; abundance: few; j_gene: TRBJ2-5; CDR3aa: CATSEQKGYGETQYF; CDR3nt: TGTGCCACCAGCGAACAAAAGGGCTATGGCGAGACCCAGTACTTC
v_gene: TRBV5-1; d_gene: .; abundance: .; j_gene: TRBJ1-2; CDR3aa: CASSFPDGDGGGYTF; CDR3nt: TGCGCCAGCAGCTTCCCGGACGGAGATGGCGGCGGCTACACCTTC
v_gene: TRBV9; d_gene: .; abundance: .; j_gene: TRBJ1-6; CDR3aa: CASSGSRDGHNSPLHF; CDR3nt: TGTGCCAGCAGCGGATCCCGGGACGGACATAATTCACCCCTCCACTTT
v_gene: TRBV20-1; d_gene: .; abundance: many; j_gene: TRBJ1-6; CDR3aa: CSARRTLSSYNSPLHF; CDR3nt: TGCAGTGCTAGAAGGACTTTGAGCTCCTATAATTCACCCCTCCACTTT
v_gene: TRBV10-3; d_gene: .; abundance: .; j_gene: TRBJ2-2; CDR3aa: CASSFSPGTGELFF; CDR3nt: TGTGCCAGCAGTTTTTCCCCCGGGACCGGGGAGCTGTTTTTT